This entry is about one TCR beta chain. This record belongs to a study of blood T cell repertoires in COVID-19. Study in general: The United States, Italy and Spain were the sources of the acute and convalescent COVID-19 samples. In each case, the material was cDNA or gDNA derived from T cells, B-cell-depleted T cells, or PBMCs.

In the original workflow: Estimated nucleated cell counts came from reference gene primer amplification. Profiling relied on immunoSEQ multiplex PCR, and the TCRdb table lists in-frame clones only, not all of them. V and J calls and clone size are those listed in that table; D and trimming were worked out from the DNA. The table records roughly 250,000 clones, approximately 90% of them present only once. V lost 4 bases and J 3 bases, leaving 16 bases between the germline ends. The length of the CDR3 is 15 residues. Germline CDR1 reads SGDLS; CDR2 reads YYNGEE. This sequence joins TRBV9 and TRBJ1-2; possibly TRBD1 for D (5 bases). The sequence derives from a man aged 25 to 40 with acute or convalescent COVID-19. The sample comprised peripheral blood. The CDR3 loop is CASSPTTGGDYGYTF. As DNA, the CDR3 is TGTGCCAGCAGCCCTACCACGGGGGGGGACTATGGCTACACCTTC.